This T cell receptor beta chain was identified during a study of beta chain features in type 1 diabetes. Study context: Cell yields, gender and age were comparable in patients and healthy donors.

Donors underwent one heparinised blood draw, roughly 110 mL on average. Findings of the study overall: Shorter TCRB CDR3s, moderately but significantly so, marked every one of the four CD4+ subsets in Type 1 diabetes patients.

Every bit of the isolated RNA underwent reverse transcription, so sequencing read expressed TCRB transcripts. Libraries were prepared by immunoSEQ multiplex PCR; TCRdb keeps only in-frame clonotypes and omits some of them. The repertoire holds some 330,000 clones, around 12% seen once, with around 0.0099% in the top ten. For this clone: Its antigen is unidentified.

V was pared by 2 bases and J by 6 bases, with 5 bases of the junction left unmatched. The CDR3 is 15 amino acids. CDR1 is SGDLS, CDR2 YYNGEE, per germline. The chain couples TRBV9 to TRBJ1-6; 7 nucleotides match TRBD1. Sequenced: naive CD4+ T cells from blood. The TCR comes from a young woman with type 1 diabetes. The CDR3 nucleotides read TGTGCCAGCAGCGTTGGACAGGCCGGTAATTCACCCCTCCACTTT. Its protein product is CASSVGQAGNSPLHF.